The 5 T cell receptor beta chains below were found in one sample sequenced in a study of CD8+CD57+ T cells in acquired aplastic anemia. In patients chosen for sequencing, flow cytometry had shown CD8+CD57+ cell expansion. Genomic DNA acted as the template from which TCR beta VDJ combination and CDR3 sequence profiling were carried out. In TCRdb, the reads were re-called with MiXCR into one record per CDR3 protein. The table has about 180,000 distinct CDR3 sequences, roughly 65% seen once. The material sequenced was sorted CD4+, CD8+, or CD8+CD57+ T cells (not recorded which) from PBMCs. The receptors originated from a human donor with aplastic anemia.

The chain combines TRBV5-1 with TRBJ2-7, with D unclear. V lost 3 bases, J lost 3 bases, and 10 bases lay in between. The length of the CDR3 is 13 residues. Germline V gene sequence: CDR1 SGHRS, CDR2 YFSETQ. For the CDR3, the DNA is TGCGCCAGCAGCTCTAGAGAGGACTACGAGCAGTACTTC. This translates into CASSSREDYEQYF.

The V call is TRBV20-1, the J call TRBJ2-3; TRBD2 aligns across 8 bases. Trimming at V came to 5 bases and at J to 2 bases, leaving 6 bases not matched to a gene. The CDR3 runs 14 residues. Per germline, CDR1 DFQATT and CDR2 SNEGSKA (reference sequence). This CDR3 is CSAPTSGNTDTQYF. The CDR3 coding sequence is TGCAGTGCTCCCACTAGCGGTAACACAGATACGCAGTATTTT.

The count of this clonotype is one. This chain joins TRBV6-6 and TRBJ2-5, with D uncertain. Looked up from germline, CDR1 is MNHNY and CDR2 is SVGAGI (reference sequence). This CDR3 is 15 amino acids long. Trimming took off 3 bases at V and 2 bases at J, with 13 bases between the two ends. The CDR3 loop reads CASSYPAEPQETQYF. For the CDR3, the DNA is TGTGCCAGCAGTTATCCGGCGGAGCCACAAGAGACCCAGTACTTC.

This clonotype was recorded many times. The chain joins TRBV5-4 to TRBJ2-1; D unresolved. Germline V gene lookup returns CDR1 SGHNT and CDR2 YYREEE (reference sequence). The V end lost 3 bases, the J end lost 2 bases, and 12 bases lay between the germline ends. The CDR3 loop spans 15 amino acids. In nucleotides, the CDR3 is TGTGCCAGCAGCTCCCCAGGCGGCACCTACAATGAGCAGTTCTTC. Translating gives CASSSPGGTYNEQFF.

The chain has TRBV29-1 and TRBJ2-3; D is unclear. Per germline, CDR1 SQVTM and CDR2 ANQGSEA. There are 15 residues in the CDR3. V lost 5 bases to trimming and J lost 2 bases, with 17 bases between them. The CDR3 region is CSVKGSSRDTDTQYF. DNA of the CDR3: TGCAGCGTTAAGGGCTCCTCGAGAGACACAGATACGCAGTATTTT.